The sequence of this T cell receptor (beta chain) was determined in a study of regulatory T cells in long-lasting Graves disease. The CDR3 loop spans 16 amino acids. V was clipped by 1 base and J by 2 bases, with 14 bases between them. The germline gives CDR1 MNHNS, CDR2 SASEGT. To make TCR beta libraries, researchers used iRepertoire HTBI primers and Arm-PCR of CDR3 regions. Each CDR3 protein is one row after TCRdb ran MiXCR on the multiplex PCR reads. The data show hundreds of thousands of distinct CDR3 sequences, about 20% seen once. Study conclusions and caveats: Comparison showed that persistent patients shared more public clonotypes (roughly 2,500) than new patients (966).

This sample's time point: newly diagnosed GD, antithyroid drugs for less than 3 months. PBMCs were the source of the RNA used for TCR sequencing. This clonotype was picked up many times. Its antigen is not identified. The material was peripheral blood mononuclear cells (PBMCs), obtained at new diagnosis, from a patient treated with antithyroid drugs. The chain combines TRBV6-1 with TRBJ2-5, with a possible D match to TRBD1 (5 bases). This sequence was found in a female donor with Graves disease. The CDR3, as DNA: TGTGCCAGCAGTGAAGTAAGGGGAACGGTACAAGAGACCCAGTACTTC. Residues: CASSEVRGTVQETQYF.